This T cell receptor (beta chain) comes out of a study of T-cell reconstitution after alpha-beta-depleted transplantation in children. Whole-study results and caveats: Approximately two months post-transplant, alpha-beta T cells reportedly originated from several hundred expanded graft clones.

Preparing the TCRbeta library involved the use of unique molecular identifiers. TCRdb itself ran the PCR reads through MiXCR, one entry per CDR3 protein. The profile shows roughly 100,000 distinct CDR3 sequences, 7.5% to 9% of them singletons. Worth noting for this clonotype: Its target is unknown.

After removal of 3 bases from V and 2 bases from J, the junction contained 6 bases not matched to a gene. Germline V gene data show CDR1 as LNHDA and CDR2 as SQIVND (reference sequence). The CDR3 has 17 residues. J is TRBJ2-2 and V is TRBV19; TRBD2 agrees at 10 bases. Material: PBMCs, obtained before TCRalphabeta/CD19-depleted stem cell transplant. The origin of this receptor is a boy younger than 10 with acute lymphoblastic leukemia, due to receive a stem cell transplant. CDR3 DNA sequence: TGTGCCAGTAGTATGCCAGCGGGGGGGCCAAACACCGGGGAGCTGTTTTTT. Its translation: CASSMPAGGPNTGELFF.